Listed here are 32 T cell receptor beta chains from one sample, sequenced in a study of blood T cell repertoires in COVID-19. Assay: immunoSEQ multiplex PCR; the TCRdb copy retains only in-frame clones and omits some. The profile shows around 95,000 clones, approximately 91% of them singletons. What was sequenced was peripheral blood. These receptors were taken from a man in his forties or fifties with active COVID-19.

V is TRBV4-1 and J is TRBJ1-1; TRBD1 might be the D (5 bases). The CDR3 spans 12 residues. Germline-derived CDR1 and CDR2 are MGHRA and YSYEKL. V lost 3 bases to trimming and J lost 6 bases, with 8 bases between them. CDR3 bases: TGCGCCAGCAGCCACACAGGCGCTGAAGCTTTCTTT. Amino acid sequence: CASSHTGAEAFF.

This chain links TRBV3-1 (or the pseudogene TRBV3-2) with TRBJ2-2, with TRBD1 identical over 7 bases. After removal of 0 bases from V and 3 bases from J, the junction contained 7 bases not matched to a gene. The V gene's germline CDR1 is LGHDT and CDR2 YNNKEL (reference sequence). The length of the CDR3 is 17 residues. The CDR3 sequence: CASSQDIGGWDTGELFF. CDR3 in DNA: TGTGCCAGCAGCCAAGACATAGGGGGCTGGGACACCGGGGAGCTGTTTTTT.

This chain joins TRBV9 and TRBJ1-2; 10 bases match TRBD1. This CDR3 is built from 13 residues. CDR1 is SGDLS, CDR2 YYNGEE, per germline. The V and J ends lost 4 bases and 5 bases, in that order; junction bases with no gene match: 2. CDR3 sequence (DNA): TGTGCCAGCAGCCAGGGACAGGGGTATGGCTACACCTTC. The encoded protein is CASSQGQGYGYTF.

This chain joins TRBV11-3 and TRBJ2-5, with 15 positions matching TRBD2. The CDR3 runs to 17 residues. Germline lookup yields CDR1 SGHNT and CDR2 YENEEA. V lost 2 bases and J lost 4; bases outside the gene matches: 5. The CDR3 DNA reads TGTGCCAGCAGCTTACCCTCGGGACTAGCGGGGGGAGAGACCCAGTACTTC. Residues: CASSLPSGLAGGETQYF.

The chain employs TRBV27 and TRBJ2-1; 15 nucleotides match TRBD2. The V gene's germline CDR1 is MNHEY and CDR2 SMNVEV (reference sequence). V shed 6 bases, J shed 10 bases, and the junction held 16 bases outside the gene matches. This CDR3 is built from 18 residues. CDR3 sequence: CASSPGLAGGPGPREQFF. The CDR3 bases are TGTGCCAGCAGCCCCGGACTAGCGGGAGGGCCGGGACCCAGGGAGCAGTTCTTC.

This chain joins TRBV10-3 and TRBJ1-2; TRBD1 might be the D (6 bases). V lost 5 bases and J lost 1, with 8 bases in between. The length of the CDR3 is 13 residues. The V gene's germline CDR1 is ENHRY and CDR2 SYGVKD. CDR3: CAISSQGNYGYTF. The DNA for the CDR3 is TGTGCCATCAGTTCACAGGGTAACTATGGCTACACCTTC.

This clone has just one count. V usage is TRBV7-3 and J usage is TRBJ1-6; no reliable D call. The germline V and J ends were trimmed by 2 bases and 7 bases, with 6 bases remaining between them. Germline V gene sequence: CDR1 SGHTA, CDR2 FQGTGA. The CDR3 covers 13 residues. DNA for the CDR3: TGTGCCAGCAGCTTAGCACAGAATTCACCCCTCCACTTT. Amino acids: CASSLAQNSPLHF.

J is TRBJ2-3 and V is TRBV5-1; TRBD2 agrees at 10 bases. V was clipped by 5 bases and J by 2 bases; unmatched bases: 5. The CDR3 extends over 15 amino acids. Germline assignment: CDR1 SGHRS and CDR2 YFSETQ. The CDR3: CASSFTSGVTDTQYF. The CDR3 DNA is TGCGCCAGCAGTTTTACTAGCGGGGTCACAGATACGCAGTATTTT.

The V call is TRBV27, the J call TRBJ2-3, with TRBD1 matching 8 bases. Germline trimming cut 3 bases from V and 6 bases from J; bases unmatched to any gene: 11. There are 16 residues in the CDR3. Per the germline V gene, CDR1 is MNHEY and CDR2 is SMNVEV (reference sequence). The CDR3 sequence is CASSFLRTGLGDTQYF. In nucleotides, the CDR3 is TGTGCCAGCAGTTTCTTAAGGACAGGGTTGGGGGATACGCAGTATTTT.

This clone was detected once. The rearrangement uses TRBV9 and TRBJ1-2; the D gene is possibly TRBD1 (5 bases). Trimming pared 4 bases from V and 5 bases from J, leaving 15 bases between. The CDR3 is 14 amino acids. The germline V gene has CDR1 SGDLS and CDR2 YYNGEE. The CDR3 loop reads CASSPRGGEYGYTF. CDR3 bases: TGTGCCAGCAGCCCCCGGGGAGGGGAATATGGCTACACCTTC.

The chain employs TRBV7-8 and TRBJ1-5, with no clear D. There are 17 residues in the CDR3. The germline gives CDR1 SGHVS, CDR2 FQNEAQ. Trimming stripped 5 bases from V and 3 bases from J, with 20 bases between. The CDR3 region is CASSPPEGLLSNQPQHF. CDR3 DNA sequence: TGTGCCAGCAGCCCGCCAGAGGGTTTACTTTCCAATCAGCCCCAGCATTTT.

This chain connects TRBV11-2 to TRBJ2-1; 7 positions agree with TRBD1. This CDR3 region has 19 residues. Germline V gives CDR1 SGHAT, CDR2 FQNNGV. Unmatched junction bases numbered 17, after V lost 2 bases and J lost 4 bases. CDR3 DNA sequence: TGTGCCAGCAGCTTAATGGCTCTCAATGCAGGGGGTCGGTACAATGAGCAGTTCTTC. It is translated as CASSLMALNAGGRYNEQFF.

A note on this clone: Other DNA sequences in this sample translate to the same CDR3. This rearrangement joins TRBV11-3 to TRBJ1-6, with D hard to call. V lost 1 base, J lost 10 bases, and 5 bases lay in between. The CDR3 is 12 amino acids. Germline V gene sequence: CDR1 SGHNT, CDR2 YENEEA. The CDR3 DNA reads TGTGCCAGCAGCTTAGTTGGCTCACCCCTCCACTTT. This translates into CASSLVGSPLHF.

This clone was picked up one time. The V and J genes are TRBV10-2 and TRBJ1-2, with a weak D call TRBD1 (5 bases). The CDR3 spans 12 residues. Deletions cut 6 bases from V and 7 bases from J, with 12 bases between. The germline V gene has CDR1 WSHSY and CDR2 SAAADI. The CDR3 loop reads CASSRARPGYTF. CDR3 nucleotides: TGCGCCAGCAGCAGGGCTCGGCCTGGCTACACCTTC.

This clone has just one count. The V and J genes are TRBV20-1 and TRBJ1-1; D not resolved. V lost 3 bases to trimming and J lost 4 bases, with 18 bases between them. The CDR3 covers 15 residues. Looked up from germline, CDR1 is DFQATT and CDR2 is SNEGSKA (reference sequence). DNA of the CDR3: TGCAGTGCTAGTGATCGGGGTAGGACTGTCACTGAAGCTTTCTTT. As protein: CSASDRGRTVTEAFF.

This sequence joins TRBV19 and TRBJ1-6, with 10 bases fitting TRBD1. The CDR3 spans 17 residues. CDR1 LNHDA and CDR2 SQIVND come from the germline V gene (reference sequence). The trim removed 3 bases at V and 6 bases at J, leaving 8 bases unmatched. Here the CDR3 reads CASSIWSGTGVNSPLHF. CDR3 DNA sequence: TGTGCCAGTAGTATCTGGAGTGGGACAGGGGTTAATTCACCCCTCCACTTT.

The chain combines TRBV7-8 with TRBJ2-7, with a tentative D call TRBD2 (5 bases). CDR1 and CDR2 from the germline V gene are SGHVS and FQNEAQ. Trimming stripped 2 bases from V and 0 bases from J, with 11 bases between. The CDR3 loop spans 15 amino acids. The CDR3 loop reads CASSLKPGSSYEQYF. CDR3 bases: TGTGCCAGCAGCTTAAAGCCGGGGAGCTCCTACGAGCAGTACTTC.

CDR3 loop: CASSSVGTKGLNEQFF. The DNA of the CDR3 is TGTGCCAGCAGCTCAGTCGGGACGAAGGGACTCAATGAGCAGTTCTTC. This chain uses TRBV7-2 with TRBJ2-1, with D maybe TRBD2 (6 bases). Trimming removed 4 bases at V and 6 bases at J, with 19 bases between. Germline V gene lookup returns CDR1 SGHTA and CDR2 FQGNSA. The CDR3 sequence is 16 residues long.

V usage is TRBV5-1 and J usage is TRBJ2-2, with D hard to call. Germline-derived CDR1 and CDR2 are SGHRS and YFSETQ. V lost 1 base to trimming and J lost 1 base, with 8 bases between them. The CDR3 covers 15 residues. CDR3: CASSLKQMNTGELFF. CDR3 nucleotide sequence: TGCGCCAGCAGCTTGAAACAAATGAACACCGGGGAGCTGTTTTTT.

This sequence joins TRBV6-5 and TRBJ1-6; D perhaps matches TRBD1 (6 bases). The V and J ends lost 6 bases and 3 bases respectively, with 12 bases between them. The CDR3 is made up of 15 amino acids. The V gene's germline CDR1 is MNHEY and CDR2 SVGAGI. The CDR3 sequence is CASSNGQFYNSPLHF. Written as DNA, the CDR3 is TGTGCCAGCAGCAATGGACAGTTCTATAATTCACCCCTCCACTTT.

The chain couples TRBV2 to TRBJ2-5; D is possibly TRBD2 (6 bases). Germline loops: CDR1 SNHLY, CDR2 FYNNEI. The V and J ends lost 5 bases and 5 bases respectively, with 18 bases between them. The CDR3 runs to 15 residues. The CDR3 protein is CASSRLEGTTETQYF. The CDR3 DNA reads as TGTGCCAGCAGTCGCCTGGAGGGGACGACGGAGACCCAGTACTTC. The entire variable domain, with the rest obtained from reference TRBV2 and TRBJ2-5, is as follows: EPEVTQTPSHQVTQMGQEVILRCVPISNHLYFYWYRQILGQKVEFLVSFYNNEISEKSEIFDDQFSVERPDGSNFTLKIRSTKLEDSAMYFCASSRLEGTTETQYFGPGTRLLVL.

This clone was seen only a few times. CDR3 sequence (DNA): TGTGCCAGCAGTTACCTTACAGGGGGAAACACCATATATTTT. Residues: CASSYLTGGNTIYF. The chain employs TRBV6-6 and TRBJ1-3; the D gene is possibly TRBD1 (6 bases). This CDR3 has 14 residues. CDR1 is MNHNY and CDR2 is SVGAGI in the germline V gene (reference sequence). V lost 2 bases, J lost 4 bases, and 9 bases lay in between.

The rearrangement joins TRBV7-8 to TRBJ2-1; 7 nucleotides line up with TRBD1. This CDR3 is built from 11 residues. Germline lookup yields CDR1 SGHVS and CDR2 FQNEAQ. V shed 5 bases, J shed 15 bases, and the junction held 7 bases outside the gene matches. The CDR3 region is CASSGSGQPFF. The CDR3, as DNA: TGTGCCAGCAGCGGATCGGGACAGCCGTTCTTC.

The chain uses TRBV2 and TRBJ1-6, with a weak D call TRBD1 (6 bases). Trimming took 3 bases from V and 6 from J, leaving 12 bases between them. The CDR3 has 15 residues. Germline values: CDR1 SNHLY, CDR2 FYNNEI. CDR3 coding DNA: TGTGCCAGCAGTGAGATGGGGGGGGCTAATTCACCCCTCCACTTT. Translation: CASSEMGGANSPLHF.

This rearrangement joins TRBV4-1 to TRBJ1-6; the match to TRBD1 covers 8 bases. The CDR3 has 16 residues. Trimming took 3 bases from V and 6 from J; bases not matched to a gene: 7. CDR1 and CDR2 from the germline V gene are MGHRA and YSYEKL. The CDR3 DNA follows: TGCGCCAGCAGCCATATACTCAGGGGGCGTAATTCACCCCTCCACTTT. It encodes CASSHILRGRNSPLHF.

This clone was found once. This chain connects TRBV5-8 to TRBJ2-1, with no clear D. This CDR3 is 15 amino acids long. The ends were cut back, 6 bases at V and 2 bases at J, with 15 bases in the middle. Per germline, CDR1 SGHTS and CDR2 YDEGEE. This CDR3 is CASTPERFAYNEQFF. The CDR3 coding sequence is TGTGCCAGCACTCCAGAGAGGTTTGCCTACAATGAGCAGTTCTTC.

The chain links TRBV2 to TRBJ2-7; the match to TRBD1 covers 8 bases. The length of the CDR3 is 12 residues. Germline values: CDR1 SNHLY, CDR2 FYNNEI. The trim removed 7 bases at V and 3 bases at J, leaving 2 bases unmatched. The CDR3 region has the DNA TGTGCCAGCAACGGACAGGGCTACGAGCAGTACGTC. It translates to CASNGQGYEQYV.

The chain is built from TRBV6-6 and TRBJ2-7; no reliable D call. In germline, CDR1 is MNHNY, CDR2 SVGAGI (reference sequence). V lost 8 bases and J lost 1, with 9 bases in between. The CDR3 has 12 amino acids. The chain's CDR3 is CASQQSSYEQYV. As DNA, the CDR3 is TGTGCCAGCCAACAGTCTTCCTACGAGCAGTACGTC.

The gene calls are TRBV28 and TRBJ1-1, with D perhaps matching TRBD1 (6 bases). Germline V gives CDR1 MDHEN, CDR2 SYDVKM. The CDR3 runs 12 residues. V lost 5 bases and J lost 11, with 15 bases in between. CDR3 amino acids: CASSSPPGQAFF. In DNA, the CDR3 is TGTGCCAGCAGTAGTCCACCCGGACAGGCTTTCTTT.

V usage is TRBV5-5 and J usage is TRBJ2-7, with 7 positions matching TRBD1. This CDR3 spans 16 amino acids. Per germline, CDR1 SGHKS and CDR2 YYEKEE (reference sequence). J lost 0 bases, V lost 0 bases, and 6 bases had no gene match. The CDR3 DNA follows: TGTGCCAGCAGCTTGGCTTGGGACAGAAGCTCCTACGAGCAGTACGTC. This encodes CASSLAWDRSSYEQYV.

The rearrangement uses TRBV2 and TRBJ2-6; D gene uncertain. Germline V gene lookup returns CDR1 SNHLY and CDR2 FYNNEI. This CDR3 contains 17 residues. Trimming removed 8 bases from V and 0 bases from J, with 17 bases in between. DNA of the CDR3: TGTGCCAGCCAAACCTCAGGCCCTCCCTCTGGGGCCAACGTCCTGACTTTC. It translates to CASQTSGPPSGANVLTF.

The chain employs TRBV6-1 and TRBJ1-2, with 8 nucleotides matching TRBD1. Germline loops: CDR1 MNHNS, CDR2 SASEGT. The J segment lost 2 bases and the V segment lost 0 bases, leaving 2 bases of the junction unmatched. The CDR3 runs 15 residues. The CDR3 here is CASSEATGANYGYTF. DNA for the CDR3: TGTGCCAGCAGTGAAGCGACAGGGGCCAACTATGGCTACACCTTC.